The clone carrying this TCR beta chain has ten or more counts. Its antigen remains unidentified. The source of the sample is a study of T cell repertoires in cytomegalovirus infection. Study observations and caveats: The ex vivo response was dominated by HLA-C-restricted CMV-specific TCR beta clonotypes. Pooled public TCR beta family frequency picked out CMV carriers with the relevant HLA.

Germline V gene lookup returns CDR1 SGHTA and CDR2 FQGNSA. The CDR3 contains 13 residues. V lost 1 base to trimming and J lost 3 bases, with 6 bases between them. TCRdb re-derived calls from the reads in MiXCR, one entry per CDR3 protein. The sample lists around 350,000 distinct CDR3 sequences, around 18% occurring once. The J gene is TRBJ2-5, the V gene TRBV7-2; tentative D call: TRBD1 (6 bases). The specimen was PBMCs. The receptor was isolated from a human donor in good health (CMV status not recorded). Some clones in this sample may be carry-over from other donors' samples. CDR3 amino acids: CASSLDREETQYF. Written as DNA, the CDR3 is TGTGCCAGCAGCTTAGACAGGGAAGAGACCCAGTACTTC.